This T cell receptor beta chain stems from a study of cytomegalovirus exposure and HLA in healthy donors. Study-wide findings and caveats: Another analysis was done later, and it associated approximately 18,000 TCR beta sequences with HLA alleles at 0.05 false discovery rate.

This clone is a singleton in its sample. Its antigen is currently unknown. Both 60 Vbeta primers and 13 Jbeta primers went into the PCR. The protocol was immunoSEQ multiplex PCR, while the TCRdb copy is restricted to in-frame clones and leaves out a portion. Of approximately 140,000 clones in the sample, roughly 80% are singletons; the top ten hold approximately 0.97%. Trimming left V 4 bases short and J 0 bases short, with 17 bases between. This CDR3 region has 17 residues. Looked up from germline, CDR1 is SGHDT and CDR2 is YYEEEE. The chain uses TRBV5-6 and TRBJ2-4, with D unresolved. This TCR was recovered from a man aged 18 to 30 in good health and CMV-seronegative. The sequencing input was PBMCs. This CDR3 reads CASSPSYARLAKNIQYF. The CDR3 nucleotides are TGTGCCAGCAGCCCCAGTTACGCGAGGCTAGCCAAAAACATTCAGTACTTC.